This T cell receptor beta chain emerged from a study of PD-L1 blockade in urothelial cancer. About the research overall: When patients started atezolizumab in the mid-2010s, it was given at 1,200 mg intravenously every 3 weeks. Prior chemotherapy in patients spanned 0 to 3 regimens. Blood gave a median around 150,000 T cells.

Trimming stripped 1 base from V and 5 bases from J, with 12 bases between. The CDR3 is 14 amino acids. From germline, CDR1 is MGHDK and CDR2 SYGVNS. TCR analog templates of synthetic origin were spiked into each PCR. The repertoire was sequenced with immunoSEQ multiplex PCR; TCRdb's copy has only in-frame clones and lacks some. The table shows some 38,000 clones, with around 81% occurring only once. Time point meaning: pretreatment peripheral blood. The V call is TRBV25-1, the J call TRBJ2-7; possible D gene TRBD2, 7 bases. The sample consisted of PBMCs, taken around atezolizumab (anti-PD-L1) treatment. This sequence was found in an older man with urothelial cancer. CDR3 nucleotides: TGTGCCAGCAGTGAATCCTGGGGGGGGCACGAGCAGTACTTC. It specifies CASSESWGGHEQYF.